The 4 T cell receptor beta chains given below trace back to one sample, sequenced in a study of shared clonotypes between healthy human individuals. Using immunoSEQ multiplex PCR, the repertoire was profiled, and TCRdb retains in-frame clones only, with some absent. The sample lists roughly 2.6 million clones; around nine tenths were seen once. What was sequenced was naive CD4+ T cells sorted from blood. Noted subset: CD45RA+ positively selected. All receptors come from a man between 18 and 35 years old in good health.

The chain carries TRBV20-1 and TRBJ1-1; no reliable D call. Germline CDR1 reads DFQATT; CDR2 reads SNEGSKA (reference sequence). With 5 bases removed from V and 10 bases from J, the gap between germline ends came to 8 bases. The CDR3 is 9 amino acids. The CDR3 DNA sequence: TGCAGTGCTTTATACTCAGCTTTCTTT. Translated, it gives CSALYSAFF.

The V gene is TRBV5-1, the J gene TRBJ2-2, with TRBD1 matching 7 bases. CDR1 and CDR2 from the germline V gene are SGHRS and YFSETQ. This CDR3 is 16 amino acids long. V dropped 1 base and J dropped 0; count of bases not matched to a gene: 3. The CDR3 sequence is CASSLTGAPNTGELFF. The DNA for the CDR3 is TGCGCCAGCAGCTTGACAGGGGCCCCGAACACCGGGGAGCTGTTTTTT. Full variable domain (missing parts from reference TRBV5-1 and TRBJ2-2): KAGVTQTPRYLIKTRGQQVTLSCSPISGHRSVSWYQQTPGQGLQFLFEYFSETQRNKGNFPGRFSGRQFSNSRSEMNVSTLELGDSALYLCASSLTGAPNTGELFFGEGSRLTVL.

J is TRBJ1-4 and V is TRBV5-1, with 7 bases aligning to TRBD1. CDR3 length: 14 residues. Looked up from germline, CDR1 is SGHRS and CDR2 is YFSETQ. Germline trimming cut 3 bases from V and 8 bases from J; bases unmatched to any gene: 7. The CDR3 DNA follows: TGCGCCAGCAGCTCCGGGACAGTACTAGAAAAACTGTTTTTT. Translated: CASSSGTVLEKLFF.

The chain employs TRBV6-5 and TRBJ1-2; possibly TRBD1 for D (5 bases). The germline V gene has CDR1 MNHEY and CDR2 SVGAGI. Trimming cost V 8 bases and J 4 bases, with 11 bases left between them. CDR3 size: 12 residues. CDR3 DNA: TGTGCCAGCTCCGACAGTCCCTATGGCTACACCTTC. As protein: CASSDSPYGYTF.